Listed here are 31 T cell receptor beta chains from one sample, sequenced in a study of cytomegalovirus exposure and HLA in healthy donors. The study ran its PCR with 60 Vbeta and 13 Jbeta primers. Profiling relied on immunoSEQ multiplex PCR, and the TCRdb table lists in-frame clones only, not all of them. The sample holds approximately 150,000 clones; 79% are singletons and the top ten take 5% to 6.5%. Sequenced input: PBMCs. These receptors came from a man aged 45 to 65 in good health and CMV-seropositive.

J is TRBJ1-3 and V is TRBV28; D unclear. From germline, CDR1 is MDHEN and CDR2 SYDVKM. V lost 5 bases, J lost 0 bases, and 11 bases lay in between. The CDR3 totals 15 residues. CDR3 nucleotides: TGTGCCAGCAGTCCACGACTCATCTCTGGAAACACCATATATTTT. This encodes CASSPRLISGNTIYF.

The V gene is TRBV29-1, the J gene TRBJ2-7; D possibly corresponds to TRBD1 (6 bases). This CDR3 spans 13 amino acids. Trimming took 2 bases from V and 4 from J, leaving 12 bases between them. Germline lookup yields CDR1 SQVTM and CDR2 ANQGSEA. The CDR3 DNA sequence: TGCAGCGTTGAACGGGGTACAGGGTACGAGCAGTACTTC. This translates into CSVERGTGYEQYF.

With regard to this clone: One end of the junction is discordant with germline, which a read error may explain. The V call is TRBV11-2, the J call TRBJ2-2; D might be TRBD1 (5 bases). Germline V CDR1 and CDR2: SGHAT, FQNNGV. This CDR3 region has 14 residues. The CDR3 DNA follows: TGTGCCGGCAGCTTAACAGGAAGCACCGGGGAGCTGTTTTTT. Its protein product is CAGSLTGSTGELFF.

This rearrangement joins TRBV10-1 to TRBJ1-3; 10 bases map to TRBD1. The CDR3 is 16 residues long. V lost 3 bases and J lost 2; bases outside the gene matches: 4. Germline-derived CDR1 and CDR2 are WNHNN and SYGVQD (reference sequence). This CDR3 is CASSERQGAAGNTIYF. CDR3 sequence (DNA): TGCGCCAGCAGTGAACGACAGGGGGCTGCTGGAAACACCATATATTTT.

This chain joins TRBV27 and TRBJ2-3; TRBD2 aligns across 8 bases. Per germline, CDR1 MNHEY and CDR2 SMNVEV (reference sequence). The CDR3 has 18 residues. J was trimmed by 1 base and V by 2 bases; bases with no gene match: 11. In nucleotides, the CDR3 is TGTGCCAGCAGTTTAGGCCCCTCCGGGAGGGATGGCACAGATACGCAGTATTTT. As protein: CASSLGPSGRDGTDTQYF.

The rearrangement links TRBV11-2 to TRBJ1-2, with 9 bases fitting TRBD1. CDR1 and CDR2 (germline): SGHAT, FQNNGV. This CDR3 has 15 amino acids. J gave up 7 bases and V 5 bases, and 11 bases lay outside the gene matches. The CDR3 region is CASSQAWTGAGGYTF. The CDR3, as DNA: TGTGCCAGCAGCCAAGCCTGGACAGGGGCTGGTGGCTACACCTTC.

The genes are TRBV19 and TRBJ1-4, with D tentatively TRBD1 (5 bases). CDR1 LNHDA and CDR2 SQIVND come from the germline V gene (reference sequence). Trimming took 5 bases from V and 0 from J, leaving 10 bases between them. The CDR3 covers 15 residues. This CDR3 is CASSAQGATNEKLFF. Written as DNA, the CDR3 is TGTGCCAGTAGTGCCCAAGGGGCAACTAATGAAAAACTGTTTTTT.

The rearrangement uses TRBV5-5 and TRBJ2-3; 7 bases are shared with TRBD2. This CDR3 has 16 amino acids. Losses at the gene ends were 0 bases for V and 1 base for J; bases not matched to a gene: 5. The germline V gene has CDR1 SGHKS and CDR2 YYEKEE (reference sequence). CDR3 sequence: CASSLAGRAGTDTQYF. In nucleotides, the CDR3 is TGTGCCAGCAGCTTGGCGGGGAGGGCTGGCACAGATACGCAGTATTTT.

The J gene is TRBJ1-4, the V gene TRBV2, with 8 bases fitting TRBD1. Germline lookup yields CDR1 SNHLY and CDR2 FYNNEI. CDR3 length: 13 residues. V lost 4 bases to trimming and J lost 5 bases; unmatched junction nucleotides: 0. The chain's CDR3 is CASSGTGNEKLFF. CDR3 DNA: TGTGCCAGCAGTGGGACAGGGAATGAAAAACTGTTTTTT.

This clone was observed once. The gene calls are TRBV4-1 and TRBJ1-3; possible D gene TRBD1, 5 bases. Germline CDR1 and CDR2: MGHRA and YSYEKL. The CDR3 extends over 17 amino acids. The V end lost 4 bases, the J end lost 0 bases, and 16 bases lay between the germline ends. DNA of the CDR3: TGCGCCAGCAGCCCAGAGGGGCAAACGAGCTCTGGAAACACCATATATTTT. Protein product: CASSPEGQTSSGNTIYF.

The chain combines TRBV6-1 with TRBJ1-4, with 9 bases matching TRBD1. CDR3 length equals 20 residues. J was trimmed by 1 base and V by 0 bases; bases with no gene match: 12. Germline V gives CDR1 MNHNS, CDR2 SASEGT. This chain's CDR3 is CASSEAVPGTGFRTNEKLFF. The CDR3 nucleotides read TGTGCCAGCAGTGAAGCGGTACCCGGGACAGGGTTTCGAACTAATGAAAAACTGTTTTTT.

This chain connects TRBV7-9 to TRBJ2-2, with D unclear. This CDR3 comprises 13 residues. V lost 4 bases and J 4 bases, leaving 7 bases between the germline ends. Germline CDR1 SEHNR, CDR2 FQNEAQ (reference sequence). CDR3 nucleotide sequence: TGTGCCAGCAGCTCCCCGGGCACCGGGGAGCTGTTTTTT. As protein: CASSSPGTGELFF.

The rearrangement uses TRBV28 and TRBJ2-7; 7 nucleotides agree with TRBD2. The J segment lost 1 base and the V segment lost 6 bases, leaving 6 bases of the junction unmatched. The CDR3 spans 14 residues. Germline V gene data show CDR1 as MDHEN and CDR2 as SYDVKM. The CDR3 reads CASRLGTTSYEQYF. DNA of the CDR3: TGTGCCAGCAGGCTCGGGACTACATCCTACGAGCAGTACTTC.

Concerning this clone itself: The same CDR3 can be traced to other DNA sequences in this sample. This sequence joins TRBV27 and TRBJ2-5, with 7 bases that match TRBD2. The ends lost 3 bases at V and 5 bases at J; junction bases unmatched: 9. Per germline, CDR1 MNHEY and CDR2 SMNVEV (reference sequence). CDR3 length: 15 residues. The CDR3 region has the DNA TGTGCCAGCAGTTTGGCCTGGGAGGGGAAGGAGACCCAGTACTTC. Protein: CASSLAWEGKETQYF.

V and J are TRBV29-1 and TRBJ2-5; 12 positions match TRBD2. The CDR3 covers 13 residues. The V gene's germline CDR1 is SQVTM and CDR2 ANQGSEA. V gave up 7 bases and J gave up 5 bases; unmatched junction bases: 5. The CDR3 region has the DNA TGCAGCGCGCGACTAGCGGGAGTTGAGACCCAGTACTTC. Residues: CSARLAGVETQYF. The whole variable domain, remainder taken from reference TRBV29-1 and TRBJ2-5, is SAVISQKPSRDICQRGTSLTIQCQVDSQVTMMFWYRQQPGQSLTLIATANQGSEATYESGFVIDKFPISRPNLTFSTLTVSNMSPEDSSIYLCSARLAGVETQYFGPGTRLLVL.

This clone is a singleton in its sample. Other DNA sequences in the sample encode the same CDR3. This chain joins TRBV18 and TRBJ2-3; unclear D gene. The CDR3 is 12 residues long. V lost 3 bases, J lost 2 bases, and 3 bases lay in between. Germline V gene lookup returns CDR1 KGHSH and CDR2 LQKENI. CDR3 bases: TGTGCCAGCTCACCCTACACAGATACGCAGTATTTT. This gives the protein CASSPYTDTQYF.

The gene calls are TRBV20-1 and TRBJ2-5, with unresolved D. Germline V lookup: CDR1 DFQATT, CDR2 SNEGSKA (reference sequence). This CDR3 comprises 11 residues. Trimming took 1 base from V and 4 from J, leaving 4 bases between them. The CDR3 DNA is TGCAGTGCTAGAGTTCGAGAGACCCAGTACTTC. It specifies CSARVRETQYF.

The J gene is TRBJ2-3, the V gene TRBV19; 8 bases fit TRBD2. The V segment lost 3 bases and the J segment 0 bases; nucleotides outside the gene matches: 2. CDR3 length: 15 amino acids. The germline V gene has CDR1 LNHDA and CDR2 SQIVND (reference sequence). The CDR3 spells CASSIGLASTDTQYF. CDR3 bases: TGTGCCAGTAGTATCGGACTAGCTAGCACAGATACGCAGTATTTT.

J is TRBJ2-1 and V is TRBV15; D remains unclear. CDR3 length: 14 amino acids. V gave up 5 bases and J gave up 0 bases, with 8 bases separating them. Germline V lookup: CDR1 LNHNV, CDR2 YYDKDF (reference sequence). The CDR3 loop reads CATSAEASYNEQFF. In DNA, the CDR3 is TGTGCCACCAGCGCTGAGGCCTCCTACAATGAGCAGTTCTTC.

The chain is built from TRBV28 and TRBJ1-3; 9 bases align to TRBD1. The length of the CDR3 is 16 residues. V shed 5 bases and J 2 bases; nucleotides not matched to a gene: 7. Germline V CDR1 and CDR2: MDHEN, SYDVKM. The CDR3 spells CASSVPGQGTGNTIYF. DNA of the CDR3: TGTGCCAGCAGTGTCCCGGGACAGGGAACTGGAAACACCATATATTTT.

The rearrangement links TRBV23-1 to TRBJ2-7, with D perhaps TRBD2 (5 bases). TRBV23-1 is filed as an ORF, its function uncertain. Trimming shortened V by 1 base and J by 2 bases, and 9 bases separated the two germline ends. The CDR3 length is 14 residues. The CDR3 coding sequence is TGCGCCAGCAGTCAATTTTGGGAGACCTACGAGCAGTACTTC. It translates to CASSQFWETYEQYF.

CDR3 amino acids: CSVEVDRSRYNEQFF. DNA for the CDR3: TGCAGCGTTGAGGTGGACAGGTCGAGATACAATGAGCAGTTCTTC. V and J are TRBV29-1 and TRBJ2-1, with 7 bases matching TRBD1. Germline CDR1 SQVTM, CDR2 ANQGSEA. Germline trimming cut 3 bases from V and 4 bases from J; bases unmatched to any gene: 9. CDR3 size: 15 residues.

This clone came up a few times. This rearrangement joins TRBV11-3 to TRBJ2-3; 8 bases map to TRBD2. The CDR3 loop spans 16 amino acids. Germline V gene data show CDR1 as SGHNT and CDR2 as YENEEA. V shed 3 bases, J shed 4 bases, and the junction held 9 bases outside the gene matches. The CDR3: CASSFFGAGEADTQYF. CDR3 nucleotide sequence: TGTGCCAGCAGCTTCTTTGGAGCGGGAGAGGCAGATACGCAGTATTTT.

The genes are TRBV2 and TRBJ1-6, with 8 bases lining up with TRBD1. From germline, CDR1 is SNHLY and CDR2 FYNNEI. The length of the CDR3 is 13 residues. V lost 3 bases, J lost 14 bases, and 6 bases stayed unmatched. The CDR3 nucleotides read TGTGCCAGCAGTGAGCAGGGGGCGGGCACCCTCCACTTT. Its protein product is CASSEQGAGTLHF.

V gene TRBV7-9 combines with J gene TRBJ2-7; D might be TRBD2 (5 bases). This CDR3 has 15 amino acids. The germline V and J ends were trimmed by 5 bases and 2 bases, with 16 bases remaining between them. Looked up from germline, CDR1 is SEHNR and CDR2 is FQNEAQ (reference sequence). Written as DNA, the CDR3 is TGTGCCAGCAGCCCCCCAGGAGGAACAACCTACGAGCAGTACTTC. Translated: CASSPPGGTTYEQYF.

The chain joins TRBV4-2 to TRBJ2-2, with a tentative D call TRBD1 (5 bases). Trimming cost V 0 bases and J 3 bases, with 11 bases left between them. CDR3 length: 16 amino acids. The germline V gene has CDR1 LGHNA and CDR2 YNFKEQ. The CDR3 bases are TGTGCCAGCAGCCAAGAGCCAGGGCTGGACACCGGGGAGCTGTTTTTT. Its protein product is CASSQEPGLDTGELFF.

In this sample, this clone turned up a few times. An end of the junction differs from the germline gene, which may be a read error. This chain connects TRBV7-9 to TRBJ2-6; 7 bases fit TRBD1. This CDR3 is 15 amino acids long. Germline V gives CDR1 SEHNR, CDR2 FQNEAQ (reference sequence). CDR3 DNA: TGTTCCAGCAGCCGAGACAGGGTTGGGGCCAACGTCCTGACTTTC. Residues: CSSSRDRVGANVLTF.

The rearrangement uses TRBV2 and TRBJ2-5, with D possibly being TRBD1 (6 bases). Germline V gene sequence: CDR1 SNHLY, CDR2 FYNNEI. Trimming shortened V by 8 bases and J by 0 bases, and 7 bases separated the two germline ends. The CDR3 is 12 residues long. CDR3 coding DNA: TGTGCCAGCGGACAGTACCAAGAGACCCAGTACTTC. This translates into CASGQYQETQYF.

There are a few counts of this clone. This chain links TRBV6-5 with TRBJ1-2, with TRBD1 as a possible D gene (5 bases). V was clipped by 5 bases and J by 4 bases, with 14 bases between them. CDR3 length: 14 amino acids. The germline CDR1 and CDR2 sequences are MNHEY and SVGAGI. CDR3 nucleotide sequence: TGTGCCAGCAGTGATCGAAGGGGCGGCTATGGCTACACCTTC. Encoded protein: CASSDRRGGYGYTF.

The rearrangement joins TRBV7-2 to TRBJ2-3, with TRBD2 matching over 10 bases. The CDR3 totals 16 residues. Germline V gene sequence: CDR1 SGHTA, CDR2 FQGNSA. V was clipped by 6 bases and J by 7 bases; unmatched bases: 13. CDR3 protein: CASSQPLSLAGYTQYF. CDR3 in DNA: TGTGCCAGCAGTCAGCCGCTCTCACTAGCGGGATATACGCAGTATTTT.

As to this clone: Compared with germline, one end of the junction differs, possibly owing to a read error. The chain uses TRBV7-8 and TRBJ1-2; D unresolved. CDR1 is SGHVS and CDR2 is FQNEAQ in the germline V gene. The CDR3 totals 14 residues. CDR3 sequence reads: CASSLAKAVYSYTF. For the CDR3, the DNA is TGTGCCAGCAGCTTAGCGAAGGCGGTCTATAGCTACACCTTC.